The 7 T cell receptor beta chains in this list originate from one sample, sequenced in a study of stem cell transplantation in POMP-related autoinflammatory disease. Some clones are missing from TCRdb's copy, which holds only in-frame ones; the method was immunoSEQ multiplex PCR. In the table there are 9,500 to 14,000 clones, around 84% of which are singletons. These TCRs' antigens remain unknown. Broader study findings: Patients with PRAID showed a restricted number of unique TRB V-J gene pairings. In patients with PRAID, every analyzed T-cell subset tended to show lower diversity and higher clonality.

Sequenced here: CD8+ T cells from PBMCs, sampled before stem cell transplantation. These receptors all stem from a human donor with POMP-related autoinflammation and immune dysregulation (PRAID).

This chain joins TRBV4-1 and TRBJ2-1; TRBD2 is a possible D gene (6 bases). The V end was cut by 5 bases, the J end by 1 base, with 9 bases between. CDR3 length equals 14 residues. Germline V gene lookup returns CDR1 MGHRA and CDR2 YSYEKL. CDR3 residues: CASSWDLSYNEQFF. CDR3 nucleotide sequence: TGCGCCAGCAGCTGGGACTTATCCTACAATGAGCAGTTCTTC.

CDR3 in amino acids: CASSDSFGTGELFF. CDR3 DNA: TGTGCCAGCAGTGACTCGTTCGGGACCGGGGAGCTGTTTTTT. The gene calls are TRBV6-4 and TRBJ2-2; D not resolved. V lost 0 bases to trimming and J lost 5 bases, with 7 bases between them. The CDR3 totals 14 residues. CDR1 is MRHNA, CDR2 SNTAGT, per germline.

V and J are TRBV10-2 and TRBJ2-1, with D perhaps TRBD1 or TRBD2 (5 bases each). CDR3 size: 14 residues. From germline, CDR1 is WSHSY and CDR2 SAAADI. V was shortened by 4 bases and J by 13 bases, with 20 bases between the two germline ends. The CDR3 sequence is CASSVGRPVGEQFF. CDR3 DNA: TGCGCCAGCAGTGTGGGGAGACCCGTAGGGGAACAGTTCTTC.

This sequence joins TRBV7-6 and TRBJ2-1, with D possibly being TRBD1 (5 bases). This CDR3 spans 13 amino acids. The germline CDR1 and CDR2 sequences are SGHVS and FNYEAQ. V dropped 5 bases and J dropped 4 bases, with 9 bases sitting between them. In DNA form, the CDR3 reads TGTGCCAGCAGCCTGGACATGTACAATGAGCAGTTCTTC. Protein product: CASSLDMYNEQFF.

This clone occurred a few times. The V call is TRBV6-4, the J call TRBJ2-3; D gene ambiguous. The CDR3 is 15 residues long. CDR1 is MRHNA, CDR2 SNTAGT, per germline. Trimming shortened V by 2 bases and J by 1 base, and 10 bases separated the two germline ends. CDR3 region: CASSDAVGGTDTQYF. DNA for the CDR3: TGTGCCAGCAGTGACGCGGTGGGTGGCACAGATACGCAGTATTTT.

V gene TRBV7-9 combines with J gene TRBJ2-7, with D possibly matching TRBD2 (6 bases). Looked up from germline, CDR1 is SEHNR and CDR2 is FQNEAQ (reference sequence). Trimming pared 2 bases from V and 2 bases from J, leaving 10 bases between. The CDR3 loop spans 14 amino acids. CDR3 protein: CASSLPGAPYEQYF. For the CDR3, the DNA is TGTGCCAGCAGCTTACCGGGAGCGCCCTACGAGCAGTACTTC.

The chain joins TRBV27 to TRBJ2-6; a possible D gene is TRBD1 (7 bases). The CDR3 is 15 amino acids. The ends were cut back, 6 bases at V and 12 bases at J, with 21 bases in the middle. Per germline, CDR1 MNHEY and CDR2 SMNVEV (reference sequence). CDR3 region: CASSRARGADFVLTF. The CDR3 nucleotides are TGTGCCAGCAGCCGGGCCAGGGGGGCCGATTTCGTCCTGACTTTC. Full variable domain (missing parts from reference TRBV27 and TRBJ2-6): EAQVTQNPRYLITVTGKKLTVTCSQNMNHEYMSWYRQDPGLGLRQIYYSMNVEVTDKGDVPEGYKVSRKEKRNFPLILESPSPNQTSLYFCASSRARGADFVLTFGAGSRLTVL.